This T cell receptor beta chain is from a study of T cell responses to AZD1222 COVID-19 vaccine (dated by TCRdb to about 2021). Regarding the research as a whole: AZD1222 recipients given second doses at about 4 weeks or at about 12 weeks were pooled, since spike-specific TCR depth and breadth were not found to differ between the two schedules. TCR sequencing covered 233 trial participants: 200 to 220 given two doses of AZD1222 and some 25 given two doses of MenACWY control vaccine. Trial participants were enrolled by age into 18-55, 56-69 and 70-plus year subgroups, with approximately 160, 26 and 62 TCR-sequenced participants respectively. The research as a whole found: Conclusions about previously exposed vaccinees are limited, since just 5 to 7 AZD1222 recipients were seropositive for SARS-CoV-2 at baseline. No day 14 peak-response samples were available, so repertoires were characterized only after the peak T cell response. Most participants were white British and females outnumbered males, and the authors suggested that clonal diversity may have been underestimated. The vaccine-associated CD4 TCRs covered the entire spike protein, and the dominant responses fell in regions 160-218 and 743-854. After two AZD1222 doses, spike-specific TCR breadth and depth were significantly higher than at day 0 and than in MenACWY recipients. Epitopes outside the regions mutated in the B.1.351 and B.1.1.7 variants were reportedly recognized by nearly half of the unique spike-specific TCRs. In the small 56-69-year group, the increase in depth fell short of significance, most likely because of low power.

The CDR3 regions of human TCRbeta chains were analyzed by immunosequencing. On the authors' methods: TCRs in the repertoires were matched against a reference library of SARS-CoV-2-specific TCRs that had been generated with the MIRA antigen-specificity platform. Breadth meant the fraction of unique TCRs that were SARS-CoV-2-associated, whereas depth meant the fraction of total T cells that were SARS-CoV-2-associated. Using the MIRA data, every spike-specific TCR was mapped to the spike region that the TCR reacted to and assigned to either a CD4 or a CD8 class. Log10-transformed breadth and depth values were compared by one-way ANOVA with Sidak's multiple comparisons tests. TCRdb re-hosts the immuneACCESS table, in-frame sequences only. Its copies lack some clones; in the studies checked, an unresolved V gene accounts for under half of them, and the cause for the rest is not known. V and J calls plus clone size are reproduced from that table; the DNA served to infer D and trimming. This sample is represented by some 92,000 clones; approximately 87% of them were singletons. The ten largest clones add up to around 3% of the sample.

Points on this clone: Which antigen it targets is not known. No much larger clone is present one base from it, and per-base qualities are unavailable.

The time point label here, explained by the study, means: baseline before first vaccination. The vaccinee samples were drawn from two UK trials, COV001 and COV002, one of which was a single-blind randomized controlled phase 2/3 trial testing AZD1222 (ChAdOx1 nCoV-19) in healthy adults. For TCRbeta chain sequencing, PBMC samples were collected from trial participants at day 0 and at day 28 after the second dose. The CDR3 runs 14 residues from the cysteine to the phenylalanine. Left in the record is the CDR3 DNA by itself, 42 bases read in frame from the first base. Trimmed from V: 4 bases; trimmed from J: 7 bases; junction bases lacking a gene match: 6. CDR1 and CDR2, looked up from the germline V gene, are MDHEN and SYDVKM.

This clonotype originated in an adult in good health. The specimen comprised peripheral blood, sampled on day 0 of AZD1222 vaccination. The sequence links TRBV28 to TRBJ2-2; TRBD1 aligns with 7 central bases. The nucleotide sequence reads as follows: TGTGCCAGCAGTTCGACAGGGTACGGCGGGGAGCTGTTTTTT. Its translation is CASSSTGYGGELFF.